A selection of T cell receptor beta chains follows, all from one sample in a study of CD8+ T cells in alopecia areata. Profiling relied on immunoSEQ multiplex PCR, and the TCRdb table lists in-frame clones only, not all of them. The sample carries 90,000 to 100,000 clones, 41% recorded once. The specimen was CD4+ T cells sorted from blood. All receptors derive from a human donor with alopecia areata. Both conserved end residues are part of each CDR3. A D gene is named only where the DNA matches it firmly. Rows give clone size only sometimes, using once, few, many, or a class for an expanded clone.

d_call	j_call	v_call	clone_size	cdr3_nt	cdr3_aa
.	TRBJ1-1	TRBV29-1	few	TGCAGCGTTGAACCTTTACCCCGGGTCCCCAACACTGAAGCTTTCTTT	CSVEPLPRVPNTEAFF
TRBD1	TRBJ1-2	TRBV29-1	.	TGCAGCGTTGAAAGACAGGGGACCAACTATGGCTACACCTTC	CSVERQGTNYGYTF
.	TRBJ2-3	TRBV25-1	.	TGTGCCAGCAGTTCTTTTGGCCCCGAAACGACAGATACGCAGTATTTT	CASSSFGPETTDTQYF
.	TRBJ2-7	TRBV30	few	TGTGCCTGGAGTAGGTCAGCCTACGAGCAGTACTTC	CAWSRSAYEQYF
.	TRBJ2-3	TRBV10-3	.	TGTGCCATCAGTGGGAAGGTCGGGCCAGATACGCAGTATTTT	CAISGKVGPDTQYF
.	TRBJ1-2	TRBV7-2	.	TGTGCCAGCAGCCCCAGGGTCGAGGATGGCTACACCTTC	CASSPRVEDGYTF
.	TRBJ2-3	TRBV4-2	.	TGTGCCAGCAGCCAAGATTTAGGGCGAAGCACAGATACGCAGTATTTT	CASSQDLGRSTDTQYF
TRBD1	TRBJ2-5	TRBV5-1	.	TGCGCCAGCAGCTTGGGCGGGACAGGGTATCCAGAGACCCAGTACTTC	CASSLGGTGYPETQYF
.	TRBJ2-2	TRBV25-1	.	TGTGCCAGCAGTACGCTTGGTCCAGGGACCAACACCGGGGAGCTGTTTTTT	CASSTLGPGTNTGELFF
.	TRBJ1-1	TRBV7-2	few	TGTGCCAGCAGCGTCACCGCAGGCGGCACTGAAGCTTTCTTT	CASSVTAGGTEAFF
.	TRBJ1-5	TRBV30	few	TGTGCCTGGAGTGCCATACAAAGCAATCAGCCCCAGCATTTT	CAWSAIQSNQPQHF
TRBD1	TRBJ1-2	TRBV7-2	few	TGTGCCAGCAGCGGGACCGGGACAGGCTATGGCTACACCTTC	CASSGTGTGYGYTF
.	TRBJ1-1	TRBV2	.	TGTGCCAGCAGACGCGAAAGCCCCCTGAACACTGAAGCTTTCTTT	CASRRESPLNTEAFF
.	TRBJ1-2	TRBV29-1	.	TGCAGCGTTGAAGATCGGACAATTGAACCTAACTATGGCTACACCTTC	CSVEDRTIEPNYGYTF
.	TRBJ1-2	TRBV30	.	TGTGCCTGGAGTGGAGGGGAAGACTATGGCTACACCTTC	CAWSGGEDYGYTF
.	TRBJ2-1	TRBV9	.	TGTGCCAGCAGCCTTGGGACTGATTACAATGAGCAGTTCTTC	CASSLGTDYNEQFF
.	TRBJ2-1	TRBV7-3	once	TGTGCCAGCAGCCTCGACCGGGAACCCTACAATGAGCAGTTCTTC	CASSLDREPYNEQFF
.	TRBJ1-4	TRBV30	few	TGTGCCTGGAGTGTGTTGGGAATTAATGAAAAACTGTTTTTT	CAWSVLGINEKLFF
.	TRBJ2-3	TRBV5-6	few	TGTGCCAGCAGCTTAAACAGGCTTAGGACAGATACGCAGTATTTT	CASSLNRLRTDTQYF
.	TRBJ2-3	TRBV27	.	TGTGCCAGCAGTTTAGGGTGGGGGACGGGGGGCGTCACAGATACGCAGTATTTT	CASSLGWGTGGVTDTQYF
TRBD2	TRBJ2-1	TRBV5-8	.	TGTGCCAGCAGCTTGGGCAGCGGGGCGTACAATGAGCAGTTCTTC	CASSLGSGAYNEQFF
TRBD1	TRBJ2-1	TRBV10-3	few	TGTGCCATCGGGCTGGCAGGGGGCAATGAGCAGTTCTTC	CAIGLAGGNEQFF
.	TRBJ2-2	TRBV5-1	few	TGCGCCAGCAGCTTGGCCGCGTCCCGTGTAAACGGGGAGCTGTTTTTT	CASSLAASRVNGELFF
.	TRBJ2-2	TRBV7-2	few	TGTGCCAGCAGCTTAGCGCGATCGTCGACCGGGGAGCTGTTTTTT	CASSLARSSTGELFF
TRBD2	TRBJ2-1	TRBV29-1	few	TGCAGCGCAGGTACTAGCGGGATAAGGAATGAGCAGTTCTTC	CSAGTSGIRNEQFF
.	TRBJ2-5	TRBV6-5	few	TGTGCCAGCAGTCAGCGGACTCGAGAGACCCAGTACTTC	CASSQRTRETQYF
.	TRBJ1-1	TRBV29-1	.	TGCAGCGCCGGGGGGGGCAGTGAAGCTTTCTTT	CSAGGGSEAFF
.	TRBJ2-1	TRBV30	.	TGTGCCTGGAGTGTAAATGAGCAGTTCTTC	CAWSVNEQFF
.	TRBJ2-5	TRBV30	few	TGTGCCTGGAGACCAAAGGGACGGCTATCGGGGACCCAGTACTTC	CAWRPKGRLSGTQYF
.	TRBJ2-6	TRBV29-1	few	TGCAGCGTGACCAGCTCTGGGGCCAACGTCCTGACTTTC	CSVTSSGANVLTF
.	TRBJ1-1	TRBV11-2	few	TGTGCCAGCAGCCCGGCGGTAGGAGCTTTCTTT	CASSPAVGAFF
TRBD1	TRBJ2-5	TRBV25-1	.	TGTGCCAGCAGTGACTCCGGGACAGTACAAGAGACCCAGTACTTC	CASSDSGTVQETQYF
TRBD2	TRBJ2-3	TRBV5-1	.	TGCGCCAGCAGCTTGCTGCGTAGCGGGAGCACAGATACGCAGTATTTT	CASSLLRSGSTDTQYF
.	TRBJ2-1	TRBV7-8	.	TGTGCCAGCAGCTTGCGCCCCGGGGACTGGGGGTACAATGAGCAGTTCTTC	CASSLRPGDWGYNEQFF
TRBD2	TRBJ2-1	TRBV30	.	TGTGCCTGGAGTGGGACTAGCGGGGGGACCACTACCTACAATGAGCAGTTCTTC	CAWSGTSGGTTTYNEQFF
.	TRBJ2-5	TRBV4-1	few	TGCGCCAGCAGCCATGAACCGGGACTTTGGGAGACCCAGTACTTC	CASSHEPGLWETQYF
TRBD1	TRBJ2-1	TRBV5-1	.	TGCGCCAGCAGACAGGGACAGCTTTGGGATGAGCAGTTCTTC	CASRQGQLWDEQFF
.	TRBJ2-4	TRBV2	.	TGTGCCAGCAGTGAGAGGGTTACACAGTCTGCGGACATTCAGTACTTC	CASSERVTQSADIQYF
.	TRBJ1-2	TRBV5-1	.	TGCGCCAGCAGCTTGGCGGGGGGCTCTGGCTACACCTTC	CASSLAGGSGYTF
.	TRBJ1-2	TRBV30	.	TGTGCCTGGAGTGTAACAGCGAACCATGGCTACACCTTC	CAWSVTANHGYTF
.	TRBJ2-5	TRBV5-1	.	TGCGCCAGCAGCTTTTTGGAGACCCAGTACTTC	CASSFLETQYF